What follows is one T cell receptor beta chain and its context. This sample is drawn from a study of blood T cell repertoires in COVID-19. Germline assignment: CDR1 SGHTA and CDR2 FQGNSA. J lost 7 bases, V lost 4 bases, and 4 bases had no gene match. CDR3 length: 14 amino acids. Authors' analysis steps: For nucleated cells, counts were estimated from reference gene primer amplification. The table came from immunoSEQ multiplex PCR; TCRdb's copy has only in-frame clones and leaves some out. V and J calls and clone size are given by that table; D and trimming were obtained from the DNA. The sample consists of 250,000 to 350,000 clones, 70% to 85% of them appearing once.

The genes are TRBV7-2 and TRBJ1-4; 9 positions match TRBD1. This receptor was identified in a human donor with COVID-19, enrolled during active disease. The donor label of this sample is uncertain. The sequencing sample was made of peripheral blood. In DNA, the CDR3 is TGTGCCAGCAGCTCGGGACAGGGTCGTGAAAAACTGTTTTTT. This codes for CASSSGQGREKLFF.